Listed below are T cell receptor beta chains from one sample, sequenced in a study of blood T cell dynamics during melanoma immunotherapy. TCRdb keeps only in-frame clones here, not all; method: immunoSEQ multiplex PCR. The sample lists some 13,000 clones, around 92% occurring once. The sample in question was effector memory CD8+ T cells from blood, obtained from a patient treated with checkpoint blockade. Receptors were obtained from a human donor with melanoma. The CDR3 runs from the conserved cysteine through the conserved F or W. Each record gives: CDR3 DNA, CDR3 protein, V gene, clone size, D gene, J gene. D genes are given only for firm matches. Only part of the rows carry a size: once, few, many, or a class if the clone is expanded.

CDR3nt: TGTGCCAGCTCTCCCGTAGGACAGGGCGATCGGGAGCAGTACTTC; CDR3aa: CASSPVGQGDREQYF; v_gene: TRBV28; abundance: once; d_gene: TRBD1; j_gene: TRBJ2-7
CDR3nt: TGTGCCAGCAGTGAAGAGACAGGGACGGCCGGGGAGCTGTTTTTT; CDR3aa: CASSEETGTAGELFF; v_gene: TRBV6-1; abundance: -; d_gene: TRBD1; j_gene: TRBJ2-2
CDR3nt: TGTGCCAGTAGTATGTGGGCAGGGGTAAGGGACACTGAAGCTTTCTTT; CDR3aa: CASSMWAGVRDTEAFF; v_gene: TRBV19; abundance: once; d_gene: -; j_gene: TRBJ1-1
CDR3nt: TGCGCCAGCAGCTTGAGTCCCTCGATGCTCTCTGGGGCCAACGTCCTGACTTTC; CDR3aa: CASSLSPSMLSGANVLTF; v_gene: TRBV5-1; abundance: -; d_gene: -; j_gene: TRBJ2-6
CDR3nt: TGTGCCAGCAGCCCCCGGGGGGCTAATGAAAAACTGTTTTTT; CDR3aa: CASSPRGANEKLFF; v_gene: TRBV16; abundance: -; d_gene: -; j_gene: TRBJ1-4
CDR3nt: TGTGCCTGGAGTGTTATGAGGGGTCCCGGTGGAAACACCATATATTTT; CDR3aa: CAWSVMRGPGGNTIYF; v_gene: TRBV30; abundance: -; d_gene: -; j_gene: TRBJ1-3
CDR3nt: TGTGCCAGCAGTTACTTGGGCACCGGGGAGCTGTTTTTT; CDR3aa: CASSYLGTGELFF; v_gene: TRBV6-5; abundance: -; d_gene: -; j_gene: TRBJ2-2
CDR3nt: TGCGCCAGCAGCCAAGATTGGCAGGGGCTTAACTATGGCTACACCTTC; CDR3aa: CASSQDWQGLNYGYTF; v_gene: TRBV4-1; abundance: -; d_gene: -; j_gene: TRBJ1-2
CDR3nt: TGTGCCAGCAGTTACTCGGCAGGCACAGATACGCAGTATTTT; CDR3aa: CASSYSAGTDTQYF; v_gene: TRBV6-5; abundance: -; d_gene: -; j_gene: TRBJ2-3
CDR3nt: TGTGCCAGTATTGGGACTAGCGGGAGGGAGGAAATAACAGATACGCAGTATTTT; CDR3aa: CASIGTSGREEITDTQYF; v_gene: TRBV19; abundance: -; d_gene: TRBD2; j_gene: TRBJ2-3
CDR3nt: TGTGCCAGCAGTGCACAAGGGGGAACTGAAGCTTTCTTT; CDR3aa: CASSAQGGTEAFF; v_gene: TRBV25-1; abundance: -; d_gene: -; j_gene: TRBJ1-1
CDR3nt: TGTGCCAGCAGCCCGACCAGGACAGGGCCAAAGAAGGGCTACACCTTC; CDR3aa: CASSPTRTGPKKGYTF; v_gene: TRBV7-6; abundance: -; d_gene: TRBD1; j_gene: TRBJ1-2
CDR3nt: TGCAGTGCCGCACAAGAGACCCAGTACTTC; CDR3aa: CSAAQETQYF; v_gene: TRBV20-1; abundance: -; d_gene: -; j_gene: TRBJ2-5
CDR3nt: TGTGCCAGCAGTCTGACAGGGGGCTCCTACGAGCAGTACTTC; CDR3aa: CASSLTGGSYEQYF; v_gene: TRBV27; abundance: once; d_gene: TRBD1; j_gene: TRBJ2-7
CDR3nt: TGTGCCAGCAGCACGGAGGCAGGGTCGCACGGGGAGCTGTTTTTT; CDR3aa: CASSTEAGSHGELFF; v_gene: TRBV5-6; abundance: -; d_gene: -; j_gene: TRBJ2-2
CDR3nt: TGTGCCAGCAGTTTAAGAGTAGCGGGAGACGGCACAGATACGCAGTATTTT; CDR3aa: CASSLRVAGDGTDTQYF; v_gene: TRBV28; abundance: -; d_gene: TRBD2; j_gene: TRBJ2-3
CDR3nt: TGCGCCAGCAGCCAAGTTTTATCAGCTGCAGATACGCAGTATTTT; CDR3aa: CASSQVLSAADTQYF; v_gene: TRBV4-1; abundance: -; d_gene: -; j_gene: TRBJ2-3
CDR3nt: TGTGCCAGTAGTATAGTTGGGGGCTACAATGAGCAGTTCTTC; CDR3aa: CASSIVGGYNEQFF; v_gene: TRBV19; abundance: -; d_gene: -; j_gene: TRBJ2-1
CDR3nt: TGTGCCAGTAGTATATTTGGACTAGCGGGAGTGAATACGCAGTATTTT; CDR3aa: CASSIFGLAGVNTQYF; v_gene: TRBV19; abundance: -; d_gene: TRBD2; j_gene: TRBJ2-3
CDR3nt: TGTGCCAGCAGTTACAGCAGAGATAATGAAAAACTGTTTTTT; CDR3aa: CASSYSRDNEKLFF; v_gene: TRBV6-5; abundance: -; d_gene: -; j_gene: TRBJ1-4
CDR3nt: TGTGCCAGCAGCTTAGGACAGGCGGGCTATGGCTACACCTTC; CDR3aa: CASSLGQAGYGYTF; v_gene: TRBV7-8; abundance: -; d_gene: -; j_gene: TRBJ1-2
CDR3nt: TGTGCCAGCAGCTTAGCTTGGGTAGATACGCAGTATTTT; CDR3aa: CASSLAWVDTQYF; v_gene: TRBV7-9; abundance: -; d_gene: -; j_gene: TRBJ2-3
CDR3nt: TGTGCCAGCAGTTCTGGCGGGGAAGACAATGAGCAGTTCTTC; CDR3aa: CASSSGGEDNEQFF; v_gene: TRBV27; abundance: -; d_gene: -; j_gene: TRBJ2-1
CDR3nt: TGTGCCAGTAGAGGGGGACGTTGGTTGAGAGCTTTCTTT; CDR3aa: CASRGGRWLRAFF; v_gene: TRBV19; abundance: -; d_gene: -; j_gene: TRBJ1-1
CDR3nt: TGTGCCAGCACCAACCCAACAGGGGCGGTGGATGACAATCAGCCCCAGCATTTT; CDR3aa: CASTNPTGAVDDNQPQHF; v_gene: TRBV28; abundance: -; d_gene: TRBD1; j_gene: TRBJ1-5
CDR3nt: TGTGCCAGTAGTGAGGGGGGCTACGAGCAGTACTTC; CDR3aa: CASSEGGYEQYF; v_gene: TRBV19; abundance: -; d_gene: -; j_gene: TRBJ2-7